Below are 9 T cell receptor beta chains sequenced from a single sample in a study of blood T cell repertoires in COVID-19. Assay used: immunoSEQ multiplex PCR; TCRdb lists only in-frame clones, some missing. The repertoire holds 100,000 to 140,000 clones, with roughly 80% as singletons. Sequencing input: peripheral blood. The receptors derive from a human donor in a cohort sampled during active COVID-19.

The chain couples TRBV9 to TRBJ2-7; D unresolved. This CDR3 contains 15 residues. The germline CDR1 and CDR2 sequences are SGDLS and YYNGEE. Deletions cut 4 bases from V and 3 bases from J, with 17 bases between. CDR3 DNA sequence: TGTGCCAGCAGCACCTCACCGGCCGACTTCTACGAGCAGTACTTC. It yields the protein CASSTSPADFYEQYF.

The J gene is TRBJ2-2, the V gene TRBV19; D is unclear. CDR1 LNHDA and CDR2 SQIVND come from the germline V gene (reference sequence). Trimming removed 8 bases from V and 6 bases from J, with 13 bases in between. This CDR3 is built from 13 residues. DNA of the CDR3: TGTGCCAGTCAATTCGAAATAGCCGGGGAGCTGTTTTTT. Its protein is CASQFEIAGELFF.

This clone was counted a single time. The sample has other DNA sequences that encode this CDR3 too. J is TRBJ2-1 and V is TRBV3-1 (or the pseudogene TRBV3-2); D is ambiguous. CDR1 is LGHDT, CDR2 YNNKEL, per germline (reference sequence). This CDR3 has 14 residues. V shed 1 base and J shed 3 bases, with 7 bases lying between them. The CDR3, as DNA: TGTGCCAGCAGCCAAGTTGCGCTCTACAATGAGCAGTTCTTC. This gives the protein CASSQVALYNEQFF.

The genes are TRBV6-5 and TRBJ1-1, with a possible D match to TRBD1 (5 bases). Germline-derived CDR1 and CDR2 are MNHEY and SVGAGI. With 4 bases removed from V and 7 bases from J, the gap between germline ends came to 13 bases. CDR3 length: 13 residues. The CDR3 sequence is CASSSRQGSEAFF. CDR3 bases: TGTGCCAGCAGTTCCCGGCAGGGCAGTGAAGCTTTCTTT.

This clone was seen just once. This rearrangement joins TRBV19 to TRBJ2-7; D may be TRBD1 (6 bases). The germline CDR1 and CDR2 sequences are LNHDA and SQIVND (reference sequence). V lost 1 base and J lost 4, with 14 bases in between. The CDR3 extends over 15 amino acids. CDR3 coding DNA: TGTGCCAGTAGTATAGGGGGCCAGGGGCCTTACGAGCAGTACTTC. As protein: CASSIGGQGPYEQYF. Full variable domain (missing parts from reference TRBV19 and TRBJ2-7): DGGITQSPKYLFRKEGQNVTLSCEQNLNHDAMYWYRQDPGQGLRLIYYSQIVNDFQKGDIAEGYSVSREKKESFPLTVTSAQKNPTAFYLCASSIGGQGPYEQYFGPGTRLTVT.

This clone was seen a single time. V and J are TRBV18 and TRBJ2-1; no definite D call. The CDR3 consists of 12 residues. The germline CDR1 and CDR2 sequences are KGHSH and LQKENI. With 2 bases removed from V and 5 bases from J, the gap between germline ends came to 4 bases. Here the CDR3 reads CASSPTDNEQFF. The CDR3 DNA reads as TGTGCCAGCTCACCAACAGACAATGAGCAGTTCTTC. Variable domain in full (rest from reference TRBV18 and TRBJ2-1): NAGVMQNPRHLVRRRGQEARLRCSPMKGHSHVYWYRQLPEEGLKFMVYLQKENIIDESGMPKERFSAEFPKEGPSILRIQQVVRGDSAAYFCASSPTDNEQFFGPGTRLTVL.

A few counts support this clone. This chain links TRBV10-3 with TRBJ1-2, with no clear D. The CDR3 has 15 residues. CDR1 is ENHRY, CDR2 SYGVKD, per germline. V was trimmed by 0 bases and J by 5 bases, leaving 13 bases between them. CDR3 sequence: CAISESGLRGYGYTF. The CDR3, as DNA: TGTGCCATCAGTGAGTCGGGCCTAAGAGGGTATGGCTACACCTTC.

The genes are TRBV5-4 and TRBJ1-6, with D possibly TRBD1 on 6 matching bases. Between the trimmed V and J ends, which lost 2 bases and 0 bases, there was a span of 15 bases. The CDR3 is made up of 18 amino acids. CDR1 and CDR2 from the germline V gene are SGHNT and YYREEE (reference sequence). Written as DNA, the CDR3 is TGTGCCAGCAGCTTAGGCAGGGGCGGAAGCTCCTATAATTCACCCCTCCACTTT. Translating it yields CASSLGRGGSSYNSPLHF.

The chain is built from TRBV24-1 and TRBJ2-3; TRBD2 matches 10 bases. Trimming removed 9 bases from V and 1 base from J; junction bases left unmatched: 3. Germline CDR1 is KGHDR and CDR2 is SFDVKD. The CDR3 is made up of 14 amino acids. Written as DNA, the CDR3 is TGTGCCACCGACACTAGCGGGGGCACAGATACGCAGTATTTT. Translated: CATDTSGGTDTQYF.